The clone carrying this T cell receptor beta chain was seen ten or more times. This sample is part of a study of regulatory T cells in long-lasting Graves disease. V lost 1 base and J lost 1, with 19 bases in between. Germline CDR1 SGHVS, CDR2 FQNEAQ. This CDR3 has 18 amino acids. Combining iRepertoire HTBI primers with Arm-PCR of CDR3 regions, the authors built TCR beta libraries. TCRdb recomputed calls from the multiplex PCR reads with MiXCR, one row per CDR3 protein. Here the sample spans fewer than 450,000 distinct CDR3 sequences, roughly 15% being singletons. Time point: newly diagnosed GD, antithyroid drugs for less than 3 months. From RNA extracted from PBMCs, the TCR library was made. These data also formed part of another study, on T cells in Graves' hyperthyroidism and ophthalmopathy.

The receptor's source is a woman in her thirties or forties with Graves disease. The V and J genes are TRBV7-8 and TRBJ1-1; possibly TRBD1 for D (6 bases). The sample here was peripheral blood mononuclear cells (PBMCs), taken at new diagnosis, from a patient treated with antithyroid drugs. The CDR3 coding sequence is TGTGCCAGCAGCTTAGTCCGATCGCGTAGGACAGCGAACACTGAAGCTTTCTTT. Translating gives CASSLVRSRRTANTEAFF.